This T cell receptor beta chain was found in a study of early T cells in non-severe SARS-CoV-2 infection. Across the whole study: The sequenced material was bulk RNA from unsorted whole blood, and its chains were unpaired. Study results and limitations: VDJdb matching skewed toward anti-spike CD8 responses, missing private and CD4 specificities.

Attached unique molecular identifiers marked individual cDNA molecules. One entry per CDR3 protein results from TCRdb running MiXCR on the 5' RACE reads. Of 30,000 to 40,000 distinct CDR3 sequences in the sample, approximately 6.6% were seen once. This clonotype was picked up many times. Its antigen remains unidentified. Germline CDR1 and CDR2: SGHRS and YFSETQ. The CDR3 spans 14 residues. V lost 0 bases, J lost 9 bases, and 13 bases lay in between. The chain links TRBV5-1 to TRBJ2-1; maybe TRBD2 (6 bases). This clonotype originated in an adult who was a healthcare worker with PCR-confirmed SARS-CoV-2 infection or an uninfected control (not recorded which). The sequencing used whole blood, collected at baseline. The CDR3 loop reads CASSLGVGRTEQFF. The CDR3 DNA reads as TGCGCCAGCAGCTTGGGCGTCGGGAGAACTGAGCAGTTCTTC.